The clone carrying this TCR beta chain has just a few counts. Antigen unknown. Treatment defined: approximately 10-day PBMC culture with coronavirus spike peptide pools or control peptides (ViraFEST assay). Samples of CD4+ T cells were obtained from the unexposed donor before the COVID-19 pandemic (2011-2018). ViraFEST sequenced TCRs after peptide-pool expansion of antigen-specific T cells. This sample is part of a study of vaccination and CD4 T cells after COVID-19. Study overall: Recovered patients in the cohort numbered six men and four women, two of them Hispanic. Study observations and caveats: Going from approximately 21 to 38, median SARS-CoV-2-reactive clonotypes did not rise significantly.

An Oncomine TCR Beta short-read assay was used to sequence the DNA from cultured CD4+ T cells. It was cultured CD4+ T cells from which genomic DNA was extracted. Via MiXCR, TCRdb re-called the PCR reads, giving one row per CDR3 protein. Of 9,500 to 14,000 distinct CDR3 sequences in the sample, 37% are singletons; the top ten hold more than 15%. V lost 4 bases and J lost 3; bases outside the gene matches: 5. The CDR3 length is 13 residues. Germline V gene lookup returns CDR1 SQVTM and CDR2 ANQGSEA. The chain joins TRBV29-1 to TRBJ2-7; the match to TRBD1 covers 8 bases. The sequencing input was CD4+ T cells from blood, cultured in vitro. The sequence derives from a human donor in good health. CDR3 sequence reads: CSVGQGRSYEQYF. The CDR3 nucleotides are TGCAGCGTTGGACAGGGGAGGAGCTACGAGCAGTACTTC.